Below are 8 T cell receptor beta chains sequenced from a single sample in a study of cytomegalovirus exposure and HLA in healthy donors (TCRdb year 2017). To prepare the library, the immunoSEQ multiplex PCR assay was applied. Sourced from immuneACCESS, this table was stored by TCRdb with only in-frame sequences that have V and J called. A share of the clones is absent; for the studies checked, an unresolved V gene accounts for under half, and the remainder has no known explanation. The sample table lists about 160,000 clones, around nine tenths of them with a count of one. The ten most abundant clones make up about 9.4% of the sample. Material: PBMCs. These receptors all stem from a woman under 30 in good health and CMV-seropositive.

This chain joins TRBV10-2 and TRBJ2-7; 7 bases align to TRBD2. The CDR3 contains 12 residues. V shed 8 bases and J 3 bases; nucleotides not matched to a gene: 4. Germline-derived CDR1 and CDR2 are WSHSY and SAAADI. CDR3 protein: CASFGEGYEQYF. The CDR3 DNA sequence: TGCGCCAGCTTCGGGGAGGGCTACGAGCAGTACTTC.

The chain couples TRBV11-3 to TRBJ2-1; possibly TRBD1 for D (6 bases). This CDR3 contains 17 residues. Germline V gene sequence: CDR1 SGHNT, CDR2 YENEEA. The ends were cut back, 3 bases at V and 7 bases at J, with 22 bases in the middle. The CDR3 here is CASSFKRTDPSQNEQFF. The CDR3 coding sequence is TGTGCCAGCAGCTTTAAAAGGACAGATCCTTCTCAGAATGAGCAGTTCTTC. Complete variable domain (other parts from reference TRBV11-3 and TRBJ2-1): EAGVVQSPRYKIIEKKQPVAFWCNPISGHNTLYWYLQNLGQGPELLIRYENEEAVDDSQLPKDRFSAERLKGVDSTLKIQPAELGDSAVYLCASSFKRTDPSQNEQFFGPGTRLTVL.

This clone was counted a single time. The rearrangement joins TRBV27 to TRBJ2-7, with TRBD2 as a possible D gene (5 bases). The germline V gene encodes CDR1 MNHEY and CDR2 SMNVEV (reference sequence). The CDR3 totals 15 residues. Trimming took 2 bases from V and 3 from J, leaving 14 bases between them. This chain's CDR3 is CASSLVGGVGYEQYF. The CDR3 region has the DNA TGTGCCAGCAGTTTAGTCGGAGGTGTGGGCTACGAGCAGTACTTC.

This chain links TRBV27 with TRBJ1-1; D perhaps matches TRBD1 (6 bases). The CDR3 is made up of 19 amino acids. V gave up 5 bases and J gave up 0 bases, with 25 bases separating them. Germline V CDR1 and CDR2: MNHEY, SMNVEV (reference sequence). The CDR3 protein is CASSKVAGAYTTLNTEAFF. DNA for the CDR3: TGTGCCAGCAGTAAGGTCGCAGGGGCCTATACGACATTGAACACTGAAGCTTTCTTT.

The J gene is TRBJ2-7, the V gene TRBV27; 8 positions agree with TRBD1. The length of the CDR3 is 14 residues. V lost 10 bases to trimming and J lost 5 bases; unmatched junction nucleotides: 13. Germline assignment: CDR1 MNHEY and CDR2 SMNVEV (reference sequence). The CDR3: CATALGQVSHEQYF. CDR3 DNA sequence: TGTGCCACCGCACTGGGACAGGTGTCCCACGAGCAGTACTTC.

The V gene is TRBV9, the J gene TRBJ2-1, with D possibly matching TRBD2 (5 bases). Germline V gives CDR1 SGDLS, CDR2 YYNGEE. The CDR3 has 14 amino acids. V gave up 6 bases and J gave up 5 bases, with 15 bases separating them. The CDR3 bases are TGTGCCAGCACCCTGCATGGACTGAACAATGAGCAGTTCTTC. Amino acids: CASTLHGLNNEQFF. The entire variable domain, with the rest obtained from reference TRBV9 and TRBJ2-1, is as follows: DSGVTQTPKHLITATGQRVTLRCSPRSGDLSVYWYQQSLDQGLQFLIQYYNGEERAKGNILERFSAQQFPDLHSELNLSSLELGDSALYFCASTLHGLNNEQFFGPGTRLTVL.

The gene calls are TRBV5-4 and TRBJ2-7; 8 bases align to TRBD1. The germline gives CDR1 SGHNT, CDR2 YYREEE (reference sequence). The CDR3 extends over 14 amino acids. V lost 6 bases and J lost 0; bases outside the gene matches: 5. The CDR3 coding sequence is TGTGCCAGCAACCCGACAGGGGACTCCTACGAGCAGTACTTC. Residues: CASNPTGDSYEQYF.

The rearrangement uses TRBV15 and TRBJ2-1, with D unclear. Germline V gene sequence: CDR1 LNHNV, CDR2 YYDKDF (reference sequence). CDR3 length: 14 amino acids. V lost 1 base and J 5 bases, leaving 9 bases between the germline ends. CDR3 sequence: CATSRGGPNNEQFF. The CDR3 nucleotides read TGTGCCACCAGCAGAGGCGGCCCCAACAATGAGCAGTTCTTC.